One and the same sample provided the 3 T cell receptor beta chains below, sequenced in a study of T cell responses to AZD1222 COVID-19 vaccine. The table came from immunoSEQ multiplex PCR; TCRdb's copy has only in-frame clones and leaves some out. This repertoire shows roughly 150,000 clones, 92% found once; its top ten account for around 3.5%. The material was peripheral blood, obtained 28 days after the second AZD1222 dose. All receptors come from an adult who received the AZD1222 COVID-19 vaccine.

The chain recombines TRBV18 with TRBJ1-2; 11 bases fit TRBD1. V was clipped by 5 bases and J by 2 bases; unmatched bases: 4. The CDR3 has 15 amino acids. Germline CDR1 and CDR2: KGHSH and LQKENI. CDR3 region: CASSYGQGANYGYTF. The CDR3 bases are TGTGCCAGCTCATACGGACAGGGGGCGAACTATGGCTACACCTTC. The full variable domain, rest sourced from reference TRBV18 and TRBJ1-2, is NAGVMQNPRHLVRRRGQEARLRCSPMKGHSHVYWYRQLPEEGLKFMVYLQKENIIDESGMPKERFSAEFPKEGPSILRIQQVVRGDSAAYFCASSYGQGANYGYTFGSGTRLTVV.

This clone was detected once. The chain joins TRBV28 to TRBJ1-2; 9 bases agree with TRBD1. Germline V CDR1 and CDR2: MDHEN, SYDVKM. The CDR3 is made up of 15 amino acids. Trimming at V came to 7 bases and at J to 6 bases, leaving 12 bases not matched to a gene. The CDR3 nucleotides read TGTGCCAGCAAGGGGGGCACAGGGGGCCGGAATGGCTACACCTTC. This encodes CASKGGTGGRNGYTF.

This clone was detected only a few times. The chain uses TRBV6-5 and TRBJ1-2; 9 positions match TRBD1. The V segment lost 6 bases and the J segment 6 bases; nucleotides outside the gene matches: 11. CDR1 is MNHEY and CDR2 is SVGAGI in the germline V gene. The CDR3 contains 15 residues. This chain's CDR3 is CASSTDNRGHNGYTF. CDR3 nucleotides: TGTGCCAGCAGCACAGACAACAGGGGGCACAATGGCTACACCTTC.